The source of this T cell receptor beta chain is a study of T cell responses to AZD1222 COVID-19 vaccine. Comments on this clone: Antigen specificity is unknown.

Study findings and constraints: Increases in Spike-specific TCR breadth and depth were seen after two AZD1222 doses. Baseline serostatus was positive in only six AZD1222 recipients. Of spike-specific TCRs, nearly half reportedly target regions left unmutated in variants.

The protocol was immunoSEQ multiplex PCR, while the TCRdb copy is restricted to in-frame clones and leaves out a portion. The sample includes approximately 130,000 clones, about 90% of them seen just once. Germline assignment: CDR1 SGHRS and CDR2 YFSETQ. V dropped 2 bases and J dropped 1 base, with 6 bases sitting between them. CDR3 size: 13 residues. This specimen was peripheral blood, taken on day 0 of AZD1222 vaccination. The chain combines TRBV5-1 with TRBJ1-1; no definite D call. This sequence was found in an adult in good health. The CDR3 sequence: CASSFEGNTEAFF. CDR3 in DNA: TGCGCCAGCAGCTTCGAGGGGAACACTGAAGCTTTCTTT.